The clone carrying this TCR beta chain is a singleton in its sample. The data are from a study of control samples from healthy donors and cancer patients. The protocol was immunoSEQ multiplex PCR, while the TCRdb copy is restricted to in-frame clones and leaves out a portion. The table records 150,000 or so clones, about 94% of them present only once. CDR3 length: 16 amino acids. Germline V gene data show CDR1 as MGHRA and CDR2 as YSYEKL. J was trimmed by 2 bases and V by 3 bases; bases with no gene match: 2. This TCR came from a woman aged 40 to 49 in good health. The V and J genes are TRBV4-1 and TRBJ2-6; 9 bases are a match to TRBD1. The sequenced sample was blood. The CDR3 is CASSHWTGAGANVLTF. The CDR3 nucleotides are TGCGCCAGCAGCCATTGGACAGGGGCTGGGGCCAACGTCCTGACTTTC.